This T cell receptor beta chain was captured by sequencing in a study of regulatory T cells in long-lasting Graves disease (dated by TCRdb to the early 2020s). Broadly, across the study: To count as having persistent Graves' disease, a patient had to have received antithyroid drug treatment for over 5 years with TSH receptor autoantibodies remaining persistently positive. Persistent Graves' disease patients in the clinical cohort had taken antithyroid drugs for 9.5 to 13 years on average. Patients with persistent Graves' disease were compared with patients with newly diagnosed Graves' disease using TCR sequencing and RNA sequencing of peripheral blood. The study took place in China and was registered as a clinical trial. TCR sequencing covered 13 persistent and 20 or so newly diagnosed Graves' disease patients, about 35 samples in total.

Receptor amplification or capture employed multiplex PCR. The sequencing machine was an Illumina HiSeq 4000. CDR3 regions were amplified by Arm-PCR with iRepertoire HTBI primers to construct TCR beta libraries. PCR products were gel purified before sequencing. Per the original workflow: Gene usage analysis of CDR3 amino acid clonotypes used the 62 TRBV and about 15 TRBJ segments found across samples. Filtered high-quality paired reads were merged into contigs using COPE and FqMerger. BLAST was used to align contigs to IMGT TRBV, TRBD and TRBJ reference genes, with CDR3 defined following IMGT. Clonotypes above 0.1% frequency were classified as highly expanded clones. Shannon entropy served as the measure of repertoire diversity, while the Gini coefficient captured V-J evenness. Public clonotypes were defined as clonotypes shared by more than one individual. TCRdb reprocessed the public reads (quality trimming at Q25 with fastp, clone calling with MiXCR) and kept in-frame beta chains. Every entry covers one CDR3 protein and lists the most common genes and DNA from its rows. These V and J calls derive from TCRdb rather than the authors' analysis. This sample lists 250,000 to 300,000 distinct CDR3 sequences; 22% were detected once. The ten biggest clones cover about 61% of the sample.

Reading from cysteine to phenylalanine, the CDR3 counts 14 amino acids. CDR3 DNA only is kept here, 42 bases in frame from base 1. V is reduced by 1 base and J by 5 bases, leaving a spacing of 11 bases between them. CDR1 and CDR2, per the germline V gene, are LGHNA and YSLEER. This clonotype was observed a few times. Its antigen is still unknown. No clone much larger than this one lies a single base away; base qualities are absent. This specimen's time point label, per the study, means: persistent/refractory GD, antithyroid drugs over 5 years with positive TRAb. For both TCR sequencing and RNA sequencing, RNA was extracted from PBMCs using TRIzol. The diagnosis of Graves' disease followed American Thyroid Association guidelines. Patients were recruited from an endocrinology department in Xi'an, China. Each patient gave about 8.1 milliliters of peripheral blood, collected in an EDTA anticoagulant tube. Ficoll Paque Plus density gradient separation was used to isolate PBMCs, and no further T cell sorting was performed. An Agilent 2100 Bioanalyzer and agarose gel were used to check RNA quality, while a NanoDrop 2000 measured RNA concentration.

What the work shows at the level of the full study, not this receptor alone: Only peripheral blood was studied, because thyroid tissue, the primary lesion, was inaccessible. Persistent Graves' disease patients showed lower TCR Shannon entropy and fewer highly expanded clones than newly diagnosed patients, suggesting clonal expansion. A larger number of public clonotypes was shared among persistent patients (under 3,000) than among newly diagnosed patients (about 990). Only the TCR beta chain was sequenced and analyzed. Preferential use of TRBV28, TRBJ1-2 and TRBJ2-5 was observed in persistent disease, whereas TRBV20-1 and TRBJ2-1 were favored in newly diagnosed disease. The authors noted that the small sample size was a limitation that may lower accuracy.

The sequence was obtained from a female donor with Graves disease. The sample in question was peripheral blood mononuclear cells (PBMCs), obtained when the disease was refractory, from a patient treated with antithyroid drugs. Rearrangement joined TRBV4-3 to TRBJ1-2, with no confidently assigned D gene. The CDR3 here reads CASSQGPRTYGYTF. The nucleotide sequence reads as follows: TGCGCCAGCAGCCAAGGTCCCAGGACTTATGGCTACACCTTC.